This T cell receptor beta chain was sequenced in a study of T cell repertoires in ileal Crohn's disease. Overall study context: Patients had a median approximately 7.2-year disease duration, and about 40% were active smokers. Findings and limits, study-wide: Endoscopic recurrence occurred in every patient whose clonality exceeded 26.8%.

Worth noting for this clone: Its antigen is unidentified.

Clones were sequenced by immunoSEQ multiplex PCR, and TCRdb holds only the in-frame ones, with some missing. The sample records 5,000 to 6,500 clones, over 70% being singletons. Material: ileal tissue. The sequence came from an adult with Crohn's disease.

CDR3 residues: CASSLQGNTEAFF. CDR3 nucleotide sequence: TGTGCCAGTAGCCTACAGGGTAACACTGAAGCTTTCTTT. The gene calls are TRBV19 and TRBJ1-1, with D possibly matching TRBD1 (6 bases). CDR1 is LNHDA, CDR2 SQIVND, per germline (reference sequence). The CDR3 runs to 13 residues. With 6 bases removed from V and 2 bases from J, the gap between germline ends came to 10 bases.